These T cell receptor beta chains were read from a single sample in a study of blood T cell repertoires in COVID-19. Repertoires were generated with immunoSEQ multiplex PCR, while TCRdb's copy carries only in-frame clones and drops some. Seen here are under 200,000 clones, nearly 90% observed once, and the top ten hold around a fifth. The sequencing sample was made of peripheral blood. These receptors originate from a man in his sixties with active or convalescent COVID-19. CDR3s include the opening cysteine and the closing phenylalanine or tryptophan. Each record gives: V gene, clone size, D gene, J gene, CDR3 protein, CDR3 DNA. The D gene is left open where the match is weak. Not every row has a clone size; where given, it reads once, few, many or a size class.

v_gene: TRBV3-1/TRBV3-2
abundance: -
d_gene: -
j_gene: TRBJ1-5
CDR3aa: CASSQLGVGQPQHF
CDR3nt: TGTGCCAGCAGCCAACTAGGCGTCGGCCAGCCCCAGCATTTT

v_gene: TRBV7-2
abundance: -
d_gene: TRBD1
j_gene: TRBJ1-5
CDR3aa: CASSPQGQGQQPQHF
CDR3nt: TGTGCCAGCAGCCCTCAGGGACAGGGGCAACAGCCCCAGCATTTT

v_gene: TRBV11-2
abundance: -
d_gene: TRBD1
j_gene: TRBJ2-3
CDR3aa: CASSLGRTGGLEGTDTQYF
CDR3nt: TGTGCCAGCAGCTTAGGACGGACAGGGGGCCTAGAAGGGACAGATACGCAGTATTTT

v_gene: TRBV5-4
abundance: -
d_gene: -
j_gene: TRBJ2-3
CDR3aa: CASRTGLSNPTDTQYF
CDR3nt: TGTGCCAGCAGGACGGGACTCTCCAATCCCACAGATACGCAGTATTTT

v_gene: TRBV7-9
abundance: -
d_gene: -
j_gene: TRBJ1-4
CDR3aa: CASSLAQGNGKLFF
CDR3nt: TGTGCCAGCAGCTTAGCACAGGGTAACGGGAAACTGTTTTTT

v_gene: TRBV20-1
abundance: once
d_gene: -
j_gene: TRBJ2-2
CDR3aa: CSATTNGELFF
CDR3nt: TGCAGTGCTACGACAAATGGGGAGCTGTTTTTT

v_gene: TRBV10-2
abundance: -
d_gene: TRBD2
j_gene: TRBJ2-3
CDR3aa: CASSPLTSGTDTQYF
CDR3nt: TGCGCCAGCAGTCCGCTGACTAGCGGCACAGATACGCAGTATTTT

v_gene: TRBV27
abundance: -
d_gene: -
j_gene: TRBJ1-1
CDR3aa: CASSPFALGRQNTEAFF
CDR3nt: TGTGCCAGCAGCCCCTTTGCTCTGGGGAGGCAGAACACTGAAGCTTTCTTT

v_gene: TRBV2
abundance: -
d_gene: -
j_gene: TRBJ1-1
CDR3aa: CASSRGYTEAFF
CDR3nt: TGTGCCAGCAGTCGGGGATACACTGAAGCTTTCTTT

v_gene: TRBV27
abundance: -
d_gene: -
j_gene: TRBJ2-7
CDR3aa: CASSLQGSDEQYF
CDR3nt: TGTGCCAGCAGTTTACAGGGTTCCGACGAGCAGTACTTC

v_gene: TRBV5-4
abundance: -
d_gene: -
j_gene: TRBJ1-4
CDR3aa: CASSFPTDKLFF
CDR3nt: TGTGCCAGCAGCTTTCCGACAGACAAACTGTTTTTT

v_gene: TRBV6-2/TRBV6-3
abundance: -
d_gene: -
j_gene: TRBJ1-5
CDR3aa: CASSYSTGINQPQHF
CDR3nt: TGTGCCAGCAGTTACTCTACAGGGATCAATCAGCCCCAGCATTTT